The 20 T cell receptor beta chains in this list originate from one sample, sequenced in a study of cytomegalovirus exposure and HLA in healthy donors. 60 Vbeta and 13 Jbeta primers were used in PCR. This table comes from immunoSEQ multiplex PCR, and its TCRdb copy is limited to in-frame clones, with some not included. The profile shows approximately 100,000 clones, 79% of them singletons. Sequenced material: PBMCs. These TCRs come from a man in his fifties or sixties in good health and CMV-seropositive.

This sequence joins TRBV15 and TRBJ1-4; D may be TRBD1 (6 bases). V was pared by 6 bases and J by 5 bases, with 19 bases between. This CDR3 contains 16 residues. Germline V CDR1 and CDR2: LNHNV, YYDKDF (reference sequence). The CDR3 loop is CATSIKPSQGNEKLFF. CDR3 bases: TGTGCCACCAGTATTAAACCTAGCCAGGGGAATGAAAAACTGTTTTTT.

The chain joins TRBV6-5 to TRBJ2-5; 7 nucleotides align to TRBD1. V lost 0 bases to trimming and J lost 0 bases; unmatched junction nucleotides: 1. Germline V CDR1 and CDR2: MNHEY, SVGAGI. The CDR3 sequence is 15 residues long. The CDR3 DNA reads TGTGCCAGCAGTTACTCGACAGGGAACCAAGAGACCCAGTACTTC. Translating it yields CASSYSTGNQETQYF.

The J gene is TRBJ2-7, the V gene TRBV2; 9 bases are shared with TRBD2. Germline trimming cut 10 bases from V and 3 bases from J; bases unmatched to any gene: 16. Germline CDR1 is SNHLY and CDR2 is FYNNEI. The CDR3 runs to 16 residues. CDR3 region: CATNAFMSSGSYEQYF. Written as DNA, the CDR3 is TGTGCCACAAACGCCTTTATGAGTAGCGGGAGCTACGAGCAGTACTTC.

This clone was seen more than once but under ten times. Its ends do not fully match the called genes, so a read error is possible. This chain uses TRBV7-9 with TRBJ2-5, with 14 nucleotides matching TRBD2. The CDR3 is 19 residues long. From germline, CDR1 is SEHNR and CDR2 FQNEAQ (reference sequence). CDR3 in DNA: TGTTCCAGCAGCTTACGGTTAGGGACTAGCGGGAGTGGGCAAGAGACCCAGTACTTC. It specifies CSSSLRLGTSGSGQETQYF.

The V and J genes are TRBV10-1 and TRBJ2-3; D might be TRBD1 (6 bases). Trimming took off 0 bases at V and 4 bases at J, with 8 bases between the two ends. This CDR3 is 14 amino acids long. Per the germline V gene, CDR1 is WNHNN and CDR2 is SYGVQD (reference sequence). CDR3 loop: CASSESGGSDTQYF. For the CDR3, the DNA is TGCGCCAGCAGTGAGTCAGGGGGATCAGATACGCAGTATTTT.

The V gene is TRBV14, the J gene TRBJ1-2; D call uncertain. From germline, CDR1 is SGHDN and CDR2 FVKESK. This CDR3 has 12 amino acids. V lost 5 bases and J lost 4, with 8 bases in between. The CDR3 sequence: CASSGSTYGYTF. For the CDR3, the DNA is TGTGCCAGCAGCGGGAGCACCTATGGCTACACCTTC.

The chain uses TRBV9 and TRBJ2-7; D is possibly TRBD2 (6 bases). This CDR3 is 15 amino acids long. CDR1 is SGDLS, CDR2 YYNGEE, per germline. Trimming cost V 3 bases and J 3 bases, with 16 bases left between them. CDR3 DNA sequence: TGTGCCAGCAGCGGCCGGGACTGGACCTTCTACGAGCAGTACTTC. This encodes CASSGRDWTFYEQYF.

This clone appeared a single time. The chain recombines TRBV6-6 with TRBJ1-6; maybe TRBD1 (5 bases). The CDR3 has 12 amino acids. Deletions cut 0 bases from V and 12 bases from J, with 6 bases between. Germline CDR1 is MNHNY and CDR2 is SVGAGI (reference sequence). The CDR3 spells CASSYSRGPLHF. The CDR3 region has the DNA TGTGCCAGCAGTTACTCAAGGGGACCCCTCCACTTT.

The chain is built from TRBV7-3 and TRBJ2-2, with TRBD2 matching 8 bases. Germline CDR1 reads SGHTA; CDR2 reads FQGTGA. This CDR3 has 17 amino acids. The V gene end was trimmed by 9 bases and the J gene end by 2 bases; junction bases not matched to a gene: 14. CDR3 amino acids: CARASQREWVNTGELFF. CDR3 coding DNA: TGTGCCAGGGCCTCCCAGCGGGAGTGGGTTAACACCGGGGAGCTGTTTTTT.

This chain links TRBV5-1 with TRBJ2-7; D possibly corresponds to TRBD2 (5 bases). The CDR3 spans 13 residues. Germline CDR1 and CDR2: SGHRS and YFSETQ. Trimming pared 2 bases from V and 3 bases from J, leaving 9 bases between. The CDR3 DNA reads as TGCGCCAGCAGCTTTTCTAGCAACTACGAGCAGTACTTC. Protein product: CASSFSSNYEQYF.

This clone was seen more than once but under ten times. An end of the junction does not agree with germline; a read error may underlie this. The chain couples TRBV6-4 to TRBJ2-2, with TRBD1 matching over 9 bases. Per germline, CDR1 MRHNA and CDR2 SNTAGT. The CDR3 is 16 residues long. The DNA for the CDR3 is TGTGCCAGCAGAGACTCGGGACAGGGTACCACCGGGGAGCTGTTTTTT. Residues: CASRDSGQGTTGELFF.

The chain employs TRBV5-1 and TRBJ2-5, with D possibly TRBD1 on 5 matching bases. CDR1 and CDR2 (germline): SGHRS, YFSETQ. Between the trimmed V and J ends, which lost 0 bases and 4 bases, there was a span of 19 bases. The CDR3 is 17 amino acids. CDR3 protein: CASSLEAGHPSAETQYF. CDR3 nucleotides: TGCGCCAGCAGCTTGGAGGCAGGGCATCCATCAGCAGAGACCCAGTACTTC.

The rearrangement uses TRBV30 and TRBJ1-3; no clear D gene. Germline assignment: CDR1 GTSNPN and CDR2 SVGIG (reference sequence). Trimming took off 4 bases at V and 2 bases at J, with 12 bases between the two ends. CDR3 length: 14 residues. CDR3 DNA sequence: TGTGCCTGGACTGTAGGGAGTGCTGGAAACACCATATATTTT. Encoded protein: CAWTVGSAGNTIYF.

The chain is built from TRBV6-5 and TRBJ2-4; D gene unclear. The CDR3 sequence is 12 residues long. Trimming stripped 5 bases from V and 5 bases from J, with 7 bases between. Germline values: CDR1 MNHEY, CDR2 SVGAGI. CDR3 amino acids: CASSNSENIQYF. The CDR3 DNA reads TGTGCCAGCAGTAATTCGGAAAACATTCAGTACTTC.

This chain links TRBV27 with TRBJ2-3; D is unresolved. The V end lost 3 bases, the J end lost 1 base, and 8 bases lay between the germline ends. Germline CDR1 is MNHEY and CDR2 is SMNVEV (reference sequence). The CDR3 runs 14 residues. The chain's CDR3 is CASSLFFGTDTQYF. The DNA of the CDR3 is TGTGCCAGCAGTTTGTTTTTCGGCACAGATACGCAGTATTTT.

This clone occurred a few times. V usage is TRBV10-1 and J usage is TRBJ2-5; 7 positions match TRBD2. V gave up 5 bases and J gave up 3 bases; unmatched junction bases: 12. The V gene's germline CDR1 is WNHNN and CDR2 SYGVQD (reference sequence). There are 16 residues in the CDR3. This CDR3 is CASSPSVGGPEETQYF. CDR3 coding DNA: TGCGCCAGCAGTCCCTCGGTGGGAGGGCCGGAAGAGACCCAGTACTTC.

J is TRBJ2-1 and V is TRBV28, with 9 nucleotides matching TRBD1. The germline V gene encodes CDR1 MDHEN and CDR2 SYDVKM. The trim removed 4 bases at V and 5 bases at J, leaving 12 bases unmatched. The CDR3 extends over 17 amino acids. CDR3 sequence: CASSYLSGTGSHNEQFF. CDR3 coding DNA: TGTGCCAGCAGTTATCTCTCCGGGACAGGGAGCCACAATGAGCAGTTCTTC.

This rearrangement joins TRBV27 to TRBJ2-1, with 11 positions matching TRBD2. Germline V gene lookup returns CDR1 MNHEY and CDR2 SMNVEV (reference sequence). V trimming: 6 bases; J trimming: 6 bases; junction bases outside the gene matches: 7. The CDR3 contains 15 residues. Here the CDR3 reads CASSRTSGSLNEQFF. In nucleotides, the CDR3 is TGTGCCAGCAGCCGAACTAGCGGGAGTCTCAATGAGCAGTTCTTC.

The gene calls are TRBV7-6 and TRBJ2-3; 9 bases are a match to TRBD1. Germline V gene data show CDR1 as SGHVS and CDR2 as FNYEAQ. This CDR3 comprises 16 residues. Trimming took 4 bases from V and 7 from J; bases not matched to a gene: 12. The CDR3 loop reads CASSSLSGTGRHTQYF. Here the CDR3 DNA reads TGTGCCAGCAGCTCCCTCTCCGGGACAGGGCGTCATACGCAGTATTTT.

As concerns this clone: Other DNA sequences in the same sample also yield this CDR3. The gene calls are TRBV27 and TRBJ1-5; D possibly corresponds to TRBD1 (5 bases). The CDR3 contains 15 residues. Between the trimmed V and J ends, which lost 2 bases and 2 bases, there was a span of 10 bases. Germline CDR1 MNHEY, CDR2 SMNVEV (reference sequence). The CDR3 sequence: CASSLDSFGNQPQHF. In DNA form, the CDR3 reads TGTGCCAGCAGTTTAGACAGCTTTGGCAATCAGCCCCAGCATTTT.